Listed below are T cell receptor beta chains from one sample, sequenced in a study of control samples from healthy donors and cancer patients. Sequenced by immunoSEQ multiplex PCR; TCRdb stores in-frame clones only, minus some. The sample has 150,000 to 200,000 clones, roughly 91% seen once. The sequenced sample was blood. All receptors come from a woman in her twenties or thirties in good health. The CDR3 runs from the conserved cysteine through the conserved F or W. The order of the fields is CDR3 DNA, CDR3 protein, V gene, clone size, D gene, J gene. The D gene is left open where the match is weak. Only part of the rows carry a size: once, few, many, or a class if the clone is expanded.

CDR3 DNA: TGTGCCAGCAGCCATAAGGACATGAACACTGAAGCTTTCTTT; CDR3 protein: CASSHKDMNTEAFF; V gene: TRBV7-3; clone size: .; D gene: .; J gene: TRBJ1-1
CDR3 DNA: TGTGCCAGCAGTGAGAGCGTTGATCCCTACAATGAGCAGTTCTTC; CDR3 protein: CASSESVDPYNEQFF; V gene: TRBV6-4; clone size: .; D gene: .; J gene: TRBJ2-1
CDR3 DNA: TGTGCCAGCAGCTTCGACAGGGGAGTAAACACTGAAGCTTTCTTT; CDR3 protein: CASSFDRGVNTEAFF; V gene: TRBV11-3; clone size: .; D gene: TRBD1; J gene: TRBJ1-1
CDR3 DNA: TGTGCCAGCAGTGTGGGGTATGGCTACACCTTC; CDR3 protein: CASSVGYGYTF; V gene: TRBV2; clone size: .; D gene: .; J gene: TRBJ1-2
CDR3 DNA: TGTGCCAGTAAAGTGACAGGGGATAATTCACCCCTCCACTTT; CDR3 protein: CASKVTGDNSPLHF; V gene: TRBV19; clone size: .; D gene: TRBD1; J gene: TRBJ1-6
CDR3 DNA: TGTGCCAGTAGTATCGACAGGGGTAATTCACCCCTCCACTTT; CDR3 protein: CASSIDRGNSPLHF; V gene: TRBV19; clone size: .; D gene: TRBD1; J gene: TRBJ1-6
CDR3 DNA: TGTGCCAGCAGTTTGGGGGGTGAGCAGTTCTTC; CDR3 protein: CASSLGGEQFF; V gene: TRBV12-3/TRBV12-4; clone size: .; D gene: .; J gene: TRBJ2-1
CDR3 DNA: TGTGCCAGTAGTATGGGAGTTAGCAATCAGCCCCAGCATTTT; CDR3 protein: CASSMGVSNQPQHF; V gene: TRBV19; clone size: few; D gene: .; J gene: TRBJ1-5
CDR3 DNA: TGTGCCAGCAGCTTAGCAGGGGGGAACTATGGCTACACCTTC; CDR3 protein: CASSLAGGNYGYTF; V gene: TRBV7-9; clone size: .; D gene: .; J gene: TRBJ1-2
CDR3 DNA: TGTGCCAGCAGTGAAGGCTTTAATGAAAAACTGTTTTTT; CDR3 protein: CASSEGFNEKLFF; V gene: TRBV6-1; clone size: .; D gene: .; J gene: TRBJ1-4
CDR3 DNA: TGTGCCAGCAGTTCCGGGACTAGCTCCTCCTACAATGAGCAGTTCTTC; CDR3 protein: CASSSGTSSSYNEQFF; V gene: TRBV28; clone size: .; D gene: TRBD2; J gene: TRBJ2-1
CDR3 DNA: TGCGCCAGCAGCTTGAGGTCGGGAGGCCTAACGGGGGAGCAGTACTTC; CDR3 protein: CASSLRSGGLTGEQYF; V gene: TRBV5-1; clone size: .; D gene: TRBD2; J gene: TRBJ2-7
CDR3 DNA: TGTGCCAGCAGTCGCGGGGCGAATGAGCAGTTCTTC; CDR3 protein: CASSRGANEQFF; V gene: TRBV27; clone size: .; D gene: .; J gene: TRBJ2-1
CDR3 DNA: TGCGCCAGCAGCTTGGGGGGACAGGGGCGGTCACCCCTCCACTTT; CDR3 protein: CASSLGGQGRSPLHF; V gene: TRBV5-1; clone size: .; D gene: TRBD1; J gene: TRBJ1-6
CDR3 DNA: TGCGCCAGCAGCAACCGGGACAGCTATGGCTACACCTTC; CDR3 protein: CASSNRDSYGYTF; V gene: TRBV5-1; clone size: .; D gene: TRBD1; J gene: TRBJ1-2
CDR3 DNA: TGTGCCAGCAGCCAAGATAGGGGGAGTCGCAGCAATGAGCAGTTCTTC; CDR3 protein: CASSQDRGSRSNEQFF; V gene: TRBV4-2; clone size: .; D gene: .; J gene: TRBJ2-1
CDR3 DNA: TGCGCCAGCAGCCAAGGCAGGGGGCTACGAGGTAATTCACCCCTCCACTTT; CDR3 protein: CASSQGRGLRGNSPLHF; V gene: TRBV4-1; clone size: .; D gene: TRBD1; J gene: TRBJ1-6
CDR3 DNA: TGTGCCAGCAGCTTTCAGGGCAACACTGAAGCTTTCTTT; CDR3 protein: CASSFQGNTEAFF; V gene: TRBV11-2; clone size: once; D gene: .; J gene: TRBJ1-1
CDR3 DNA: TGTGCCAGCTCACCACCTCTAGATTTAAACTATGGCTACACCTTC; CDR3 protein: CASSPPLDLNYGYTF; V gene: TRBV18; clone size: .; D gene: .; J gene: TRBJ1-2
CDR3 DNA: TGTGCCAGCTCACCAGGGAGTTACAATGAGCAGTTCTTC; CDR3 protein: CASSPGSYNEQFF; V gene: TRBV18; clone size: .; D gene: .; J gene: TRBJ2-1
CDR3 DNA: TGTGCCAGCAGTTCGGACACAGGGGGAACTGAAGCTTTCTTT; CDR3 protein: CASSSDTGGTEAFF; V gene: TRBV6-6; clone size: .; D gene: TRBD1; J gene: TRBJ1-1
CDR3 DNA: TGTGCCTGGAGTCCTACCCCGGGACTAGCGGGAGTAAATGAGCAGTTCTTC; CDR3 protein: CAWSPTPGLAGVNEQFF; V gene: TRBV30; clone size: once; D gene: TRBD2; J gene: TRBJ2-1
CDR3 DNA: TGTGCCAGCTCACCACCGGGGAACACTGAAGCTTTCTTT; CDR3 protein: CASSPPGNTEAFF; V gene: TRBV18; clone size: .; D gene: .; J gene: TRBJ1-1